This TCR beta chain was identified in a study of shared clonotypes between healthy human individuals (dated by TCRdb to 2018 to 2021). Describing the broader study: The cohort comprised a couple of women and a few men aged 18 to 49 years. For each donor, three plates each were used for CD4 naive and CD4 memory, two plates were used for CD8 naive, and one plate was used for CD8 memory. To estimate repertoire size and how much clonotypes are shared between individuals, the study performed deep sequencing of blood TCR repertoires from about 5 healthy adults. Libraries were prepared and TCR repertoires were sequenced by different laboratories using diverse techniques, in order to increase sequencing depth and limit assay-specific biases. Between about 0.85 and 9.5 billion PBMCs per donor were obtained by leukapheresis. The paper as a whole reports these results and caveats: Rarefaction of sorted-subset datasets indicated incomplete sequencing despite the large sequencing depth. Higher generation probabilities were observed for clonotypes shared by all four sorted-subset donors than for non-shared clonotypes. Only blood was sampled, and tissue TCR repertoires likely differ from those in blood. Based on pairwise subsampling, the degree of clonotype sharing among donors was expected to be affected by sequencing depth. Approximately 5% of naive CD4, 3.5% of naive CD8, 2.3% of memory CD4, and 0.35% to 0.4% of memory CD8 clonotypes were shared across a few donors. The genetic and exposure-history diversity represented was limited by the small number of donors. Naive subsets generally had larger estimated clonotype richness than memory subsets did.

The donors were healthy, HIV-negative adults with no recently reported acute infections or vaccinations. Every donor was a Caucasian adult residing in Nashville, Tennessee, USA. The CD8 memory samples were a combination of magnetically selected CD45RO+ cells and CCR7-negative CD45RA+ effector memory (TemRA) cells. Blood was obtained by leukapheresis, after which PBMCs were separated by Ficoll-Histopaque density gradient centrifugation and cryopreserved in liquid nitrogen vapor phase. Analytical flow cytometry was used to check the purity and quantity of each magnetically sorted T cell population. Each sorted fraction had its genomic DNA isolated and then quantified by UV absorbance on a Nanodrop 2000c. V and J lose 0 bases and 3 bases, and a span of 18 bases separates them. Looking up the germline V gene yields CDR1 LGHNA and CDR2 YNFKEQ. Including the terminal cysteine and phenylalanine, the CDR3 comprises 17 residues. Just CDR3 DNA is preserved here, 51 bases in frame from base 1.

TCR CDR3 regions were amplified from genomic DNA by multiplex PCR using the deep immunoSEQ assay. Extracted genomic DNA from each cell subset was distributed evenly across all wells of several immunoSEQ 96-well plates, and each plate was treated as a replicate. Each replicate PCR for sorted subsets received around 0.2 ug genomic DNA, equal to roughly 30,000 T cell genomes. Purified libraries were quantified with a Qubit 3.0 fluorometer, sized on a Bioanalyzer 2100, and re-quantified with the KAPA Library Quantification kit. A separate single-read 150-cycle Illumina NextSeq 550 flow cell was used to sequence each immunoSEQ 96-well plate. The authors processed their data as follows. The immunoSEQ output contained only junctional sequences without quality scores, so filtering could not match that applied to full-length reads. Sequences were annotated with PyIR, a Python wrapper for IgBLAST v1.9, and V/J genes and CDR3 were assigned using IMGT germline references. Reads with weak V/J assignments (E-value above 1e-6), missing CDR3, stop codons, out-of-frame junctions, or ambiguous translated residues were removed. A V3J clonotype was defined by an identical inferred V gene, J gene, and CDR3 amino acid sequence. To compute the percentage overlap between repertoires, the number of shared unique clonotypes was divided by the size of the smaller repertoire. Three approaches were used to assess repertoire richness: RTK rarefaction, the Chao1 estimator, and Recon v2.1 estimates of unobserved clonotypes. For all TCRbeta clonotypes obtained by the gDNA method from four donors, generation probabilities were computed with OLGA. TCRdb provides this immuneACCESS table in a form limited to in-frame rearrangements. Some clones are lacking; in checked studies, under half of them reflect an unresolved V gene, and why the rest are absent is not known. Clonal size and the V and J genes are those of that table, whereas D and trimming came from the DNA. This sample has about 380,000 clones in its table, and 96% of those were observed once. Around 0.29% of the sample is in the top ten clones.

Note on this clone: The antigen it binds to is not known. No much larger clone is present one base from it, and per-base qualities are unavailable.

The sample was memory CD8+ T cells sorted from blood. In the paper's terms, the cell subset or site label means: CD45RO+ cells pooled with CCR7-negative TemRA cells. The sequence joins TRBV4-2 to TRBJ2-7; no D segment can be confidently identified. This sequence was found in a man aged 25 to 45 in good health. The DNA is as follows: TGTGCCAGCAGCCAAGAAGGGCCTAGGAGCTTTTTCTACGAGCAGTACTTC. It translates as CASSQEGPRSFFYEQYF.